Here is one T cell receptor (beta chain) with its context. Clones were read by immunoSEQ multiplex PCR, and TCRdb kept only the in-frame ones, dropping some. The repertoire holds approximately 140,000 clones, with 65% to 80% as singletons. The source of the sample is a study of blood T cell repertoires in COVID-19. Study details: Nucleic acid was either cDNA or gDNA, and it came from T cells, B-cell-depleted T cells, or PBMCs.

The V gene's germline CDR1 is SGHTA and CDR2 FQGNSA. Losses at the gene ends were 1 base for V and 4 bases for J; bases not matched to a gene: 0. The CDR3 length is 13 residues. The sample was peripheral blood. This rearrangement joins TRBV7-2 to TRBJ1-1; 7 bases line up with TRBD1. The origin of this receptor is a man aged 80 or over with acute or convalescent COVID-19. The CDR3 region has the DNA TGTGCCAGCAGCTTAGACAGGGGCACTGAAGCTTTCTTT. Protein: CASSLDRGTEAFF.